This T cell receptor (beta chain) was captured in a study of T cells after yellow fever vaccination. Trimming removed 1 base from V and 4 bases from J, with 9 bases in between. The germline CDR1 and CDR2 sequences are SGHTA and FQGNSA. This CDR3 has 14 amino acids. Regarding the study as a whole: Boosting was followed by the reappearance of most primary-vaccination clones (around 95% CD4, about 88% CD8). Weaker overall was a secondary response that nonetheless peaked faster, on day 5 versus 15.

TCR cDNA, made by 5'RACE template switching, carried an added universal primer site and UMIs. TCRdb re-called the 5' RACE reads with MiXCR, one entry per CDR3 protein. Among over 35,000 distinct CDR3 sequences, roughly 6.4% were seen once, and the ten largest hold about 10%. This clonotype was found many times. Sequencing used PBMCs, either bulk or a sorted T-cell subset (CD4+, CD8+, memory, or dextramer-sorted; not recorded which), obtained 45 days after the yellow fever booster vaccination. The TCR originated in a man under 40 who received the YFV17D yellow fever vaccine. This chain uses TRBV7-2 with TRBJ2-3; no clear D gene. The CDR3 sequence: CASSLVPYPDTQYF. As DNA, the CDR3 is TGTGCCAGCAGCTTAGTTCCTTATCCAGATACGCAGTATTTT.